Listed below are T cell receptor beta chains from one sample, sequenced in a study of OX40 agonist ivuxolimab in advanced cancers. Some clones are missing from TCRdb's copy, which holds only in-frame ones; the method was immunoSEQ multiplex PCR. The table lists over 55,000 clones, more than 75% of them singletons. The sequencing used CD4+ or CD8+ T cells sorted from blood, collected in a trial of the OX40 agonist ivuxolimab. The receptors shown here come from an adult with an advanced solid tumor such as melanoma, head and neck, liver or kidney cancer. Both conserved end residues are part of each CDR3. Fields, in order: CDR3 protein, J gene, V gene.

CDR3 protein: CASSLGVGTEGTDTQYF
J gene: TRBJ2-3
V gene: TRBV5-1

CDR3 protein: CAWTLASGMADTQYF
J gene: TRBJ2-3
V gene: TRBV30

CDR3 protein: CASNIGRMTSGTKETQYF
J gene: TRBJ2-5
V gene: TRBV11-1

CDR3 protein: CASSGRTSGDNNEQFF
J gene: TRBJ2-1
V gene: TRBV13

CDR3 protein: CASSLGLPSTDTQYF
J gene: TRBJ2-3
V gene: TRBV5-1

CDR3 protein: CASSSGPNTPNTGELFF
J gene: TRBJ2-2
V gene: TRBV19

CDR3 protein: CASSVTGQGGETQYF
J gene: TRBJ2-5
V gene: TRBV5-1

CDR3 protein: CASSLGAGGFTEQYF
J gene: TRBJ2-7
V gene: TRBV5-4

CDR3 protein: CASSPRTAGANVLTF
J gene: TRBJ2-6
V gene: TRBV7-2

CDR3 protein: CASGLGNDREQPLYF
J gene: TRBJ2-5
V gene: TRBV12-5

CDR3 protein: CASSQWGLVNTGELFF
J gene: TRBJ2-2
V gene: TRBV7-2

CDR3 protein: CASSLRASVNTGELFF
J gene: TRBJ2-2
V gene: TRBV5-1

CDR3 protein: CASTGTAVGYGYTF
J gene: TRBJ1-2
V gene: TRBV2

CDR3 protein: CASSPRGENQPQHF
J gene: TRBJ1-5
V gene: TRBV6-6

CDR3 protein: CASSIAATGFGRTGELFF
J gene: TRBJ2-2
V gene: TRBV19

CDR3 protein: CASSPRRTDTQYF
J gene: TRBJ2-3
V gene: TRBV7-2

CDR3 protein: CAISESQDRIAYNEQFF
J gene: TRBJ2-1
V gene: TRBV10-3

CDR3 protein: CASSPLYPANVLTF
J gene: TRBJ2-6
V gene: TRBV11-2

CDR3 protein: CASSLGTGWGLSGGYTF
J gene: TRBJ1-2
V gene: TRBV28

CDR3 protein: CASSPPDAGNYGYTF
J gene: TRBJ1-2
V gene: TRBV18

CDR3 protein: CAISESSFSQPQHF
J gene: TRBJ1-5
V gene: TRBV10-3

CDR3 protein: CASSPTTLAKNIQYF
J gene: TRBJ2-4
V gene: TRBV4-1

CDR3 protein: CAWWGQATTGELFF
J gene: TRBJ2-2
V gene: TRBV30

CDR3 protein: CASSVGLADFQETQYF
J gene: TRBJ2-5
V gene: TRBV9

CDR3 protein: CAWSGSGVMRSPLHF
J gene: TRBJ1-6
V gene: TRBV30

CDR3 protein: CASSTRGSSGNTIYF
J gene: TRBJ1-3
V gene: TRBV6-1

CDR3 protein: CAPRDVQQYF
J gene: TRBJ2-5
V gene: TRBV27

CDR3 protein: CASSPSRAGGSNEQFF
J gene: TRBJ2-1
V gene: TRBV7-9

CDR3 protein: CASSSGTYTGELFF
J gene: TRBJ2-2
V gene: TRBV7-9

CDR3 protein: CASSYYGANVLTF
J gene: TRBJ2-6
V gene: TRBV6-5

CDR3 protein: CASSIQGEETQYF
J gene: TRBJ2-5
V gene: TRBV19

CDR3 protein: CASSSSSTGGGETQYF
J gene: TRBJ2-5
V gene: TRBV7-2

CDR3 protein: CASSLMWLGREQYF
J gene: TRBJ2-7
V gene: TRBV28

CDR3 protein: CASSLDRNTGELFF
J gene: TRBJ2-2
V gene: TRBV5-4

CDR3 protein: CASSFQGAWDTEAFF
J gene: TRBJ1-1
V gene: TRBV7-2

CDR3 protein: CASSIRGNLGLAGANVLTF
J gene: TRBJ2-6
V gene: TRBV19

CDR3 protein: CASSEAASRAFF
J gene: TRBJ1-1
V gene: TRBV2

CDR3 protein: CASSLIPGSGGYTF
J gene: TRBJ1-2
V gene: TRBV11-2

CDR3 protein: CASSSTSTEAFF
J gene: TRBJ1-1
V gene: TRBV6-5

CDR3 protein: CASSLDPAAGGLYNEQFF
J gene: TRBJ2-1
V gene: TRBV5-4

CDR3 protein: CASSLGQGLGGEQFF
J gene: TRBJ2-1
V gene: TRBV5-1

CDR3 protein: CASSEGQAGNYGYTF
J gene: TRBJ1-2
V gene: TRBV25-1

CDR3 protein: CASSPPWDYYNEQFF
J gene: TRBJ2-1
V gene: TRBV7-2

CDR3 protein: CASDRGMKETQYF
J gene: TRBJ2-5
V gene: TRBV2

CDR3 protein: CASSGRTGGFWNTEAFF
J gene: TRBJ1-1
V gene: TRBV6-1

CDR3 protein: CASSTQGWGEKLLF
J gene: TRBJ1-4
V gene: TRBV28

CDR3 protein: CASRPPATYGYTF
J gene: TRBJ1-2
V gene: TRBV6-5

CDR3 protein: CASSPRGGSEQFF
J gene: TRBJ2-1
V gene: TRBV9

CDR3 protein: CASRRQALFTDTQYF
J gene: TRBJ2-3
V gene: TRBV6-6